The TCR beta chain under discussion was sequenced for a study of cytomegalovirus exposure and HLA in healthy donors. Study-level results: Relative to the approximately 700-donor mean, N-insertions were reportedly fewer in an Asian-associated ancestry cluster in a later analysis. The study flagged 150 to 200 TCR beta chains as cytomegalovirus-associated. Diagnosis of cytomegalovirus status made by the classifier reportedly showed high specificity and sensitivity. Most likely, a cluster of highly shared sequence variants arose as a sequencing artifact.

Vbeta (60) and Jbeta (13) primers were used in the PCR. Data came from immunoSEQ multiplex PCR; TCRdb stores just in-frame clones and leaves some out. The data show about 140,000 clones, about 82% seen once. V dropped 4 bases and J dropped 2; count of bases not matched to a gene: 13. CDR3 size: 18 residues. Germline loops: CDR1 SGHTS, CDR2 YDEGEE. This clone appeared a few times. No antigen is known for it. The sequence came from a woman in her forties in good health and CMV-seropositive. The material sequenced was PBMCs. This chain connects TRBV5-8 to TRBJ2-5, with TRBD2 identical over 11 bases. CDR3 DNA: TGTGCCAGCAGCCACCAACTAGCGGGGGCCTTCCGTCAAGAGACCCAGTACTTC. Encoded protein: CASSHQLAGAFRQETQYF.